The 20 T cell receptor beta chains reported below all come from one sample, sequenced in a study of neurological immune-mediated disorders (dated by TCRdb to 2018 to 2020). Library construction relied on 5' RACE. These reads were obtained on an Illumina HiSeq 2500. The public sequencing data were trimmed at Q25 with fastp and processed into clonotypes with MiXCR by TCRdb, which kept only in-frame beta chains. A single entry per CDR3 protein holds the most common genes and DNA from its merged rows. Present in this sample are roughly 36,000 distinct CDR3 sequences, about 7% of which were seen just once. The biggest ten clones account for 5.7% of the sample. Material for sequencing was CD4+ T cells from blood. The receptors were gathered from a man aged 45 to 65 in good health.

The CDR3 loop reads CASSREWGLGADTQYF. Written as DNA, the CDR3 is TGCGCCAGCAGCCGGGAGTGGGGTCTGGGTGCCGATACGCAGTATTTT. This chain links TRBV4-3 with TRBJ2-3; D is perhaps TRBD2 (5 bases). Germline CDR1 reads LGHNA; CDR2 reads YSLEER. With 4 bases removed from V and 6 bases from J, the gap between germline ends came to 20 bases. This CDR3 region has 16 residues.

This clonotype was found a few times. J is TRBJ2-7 and V is TRBV12-3 or TRBV12-4; D is unclear. Trimming took off 2 bases at V and 7 bases at J, with 9 bases between the two ends. The CDR3 length is 12 residues. CDR3 bases: TGTGCCAGCAGTTTATCGGGCGTGGAGCAGTACTTC. This translates into CASSLSGVEQYF.

This clonotype occurred many times. V gene TRBV20-1 combines with J gene TRBJ1-6; a weak D match, TRBD1 (6 bases). The CDR3 length is 15 residues. V was trimmed by 6 bases and J by 0 bases, leaving 12 bases between them. Per the germline V gene, CDR1 is DFQATT and CDR2 is SNEGSKA (reference sequence). The CDR3 nucleotides read TGCAGTGCCACTGAGGGGGGCTCCTATAATTCACCCCTCCACTTT. Its protein product is CSATEGGSYNSPLHF.

This clonotype was picked up many times. The chain joins TRBV5-1 to TRBJ2-7; D is possibly TRBD1 (6 bases). The germline V gene has CDR1 SGHRS and CDR2 YFSETQ. The CDR3 is 13 amino acids. The V end lost 0 bases, the J end lost 12 bases, and 16 bases lay between the germline ends. The CDR3 coding sequence is TGCGCCAGCAGCTTGGCGGGACATCATCAGCGGTACTTC. Translating gives CASSLAGHHQRYF.

This clonotype has at least ten counts. The chain has TRBV7-9 and TRBJ2-7; 7 bases are a match to TRBD2. V lost 5 bases and J lost 9; bases outside the gene matches: 4. There are 11 residues in the CDR3. Per the germline V gene, CDR1 is SEHNR and CDR2 is FQNEAQ (reference sequence). The CDR3 reads CASSPGGGQYF. The CDR3 DNA sequence: TGTGCCAGCAGCCCGGGGGGAGGGCAGTACTTC.

The genes are TRBV5-4 and TRBJ2-5; D gene uncertain. From germline, CDR1 is SGHNT and CDR2 YYREEE (reference sequence). V was pared by 0 bases and J by 1 base, with 7 bases between. The CDR3 spans 14 residues. The CDR3 here is CASSLDQIQETQYF. CDR3 in DNA: TGTGCCAGCAGCTTGGACCAGATCCAAGAGACCCAGTACTTC.

This clonotype was counted at least ten times. The CDR3 sequence: CSVRQPNTEAFF. The CDR3 DNA reads TGCAGCGTTCGGCAGCCGAACACTGAAGCTTTCTTT. The chain has TRBV29-1 and TRBJ1-1; D gene ambiguous. Germline V CDR1 and CDR2: SQVTM, ANQGSEA. The CDR3 extends over 12 amino acids. The V gene lost 5 bases and the J gene lost 1 base, with 8 bases spanning the gap.

This clonotype was observed many times. The DNA for the CDR3 is TGTGCCAGCTCACCGGGAAGACTCCCAGGGGAGACCCAGTACTTC. This translates into CASSPGRLPGETQYF. This chain joins TRBV18 and TRBJ2-5, with D maybe TRBD1 (5 bases). V was clipped by 3 bases and J by 5 bases, with 16 bases between them. This CDR3 has 15 amino acids. In germline, CDR1 is KGHSH, CDR2 LQKENI.

This clonotype was detected many times. The chain is built from TRBV5-1 and TRBJ2-3; TRBD1 is a possible D gene (5 bases). The CDR3 length is 14 residues. CDR1 and CDR2 (germline): SGHRS, YFSETQ. The V and J ends lost 3 bases and 7 bases respectively, with 15 bases between them. The CDR3 DNA is TGCGCCAGCAGCTCATCTTCCCGACAGAATACGCAGTATTTT. It yields the protein CASSSSSRQNTQYF.

The sample holds many counts of this clonotype. This chain joins TRBV29-1 and TRBJ2-7, with D hard to call. The ends were cut back, 2 bases at V and 6 bases at J, with 17 bases in the middle. The CDR3 length is 14 residues. Germline V gene data show CDR1 as SQVTM and CDR2 as ANQGSEA. The CDR3 reads CSVEFSLVGSEQYF. The CDR3 DNA reads as TGCAGCGTTGAATTCAGTCTAGTTGGCTCCGAGCAGTACTTC.

In its sample, this clonotype was seen many times. The gene calls are TRBV21-1 and TRBJ1-4; TRBD1 was called by the table and not checked on the DNA. TRBV21-1 constitutes a pseudogene. The CDR3 length is 15 residues. Here the CDR3 DNA reads TGTGCCAGCAGCAACCCGGGACAGTTTAATGAAAAACTGTTTTTT. Translated: CASSNPGQFNEKLFF.

The J gene is TRBJ2-5, the V gene TRBV20-1; D not resolved. Per germline, CDR1 DFQATT and CDR2 SNEGSKA (reference sequence). Trimming removed 3 bases from V and 6 bases from J, with 14 bases in between. This CDR3 has 13 amino acids. Written as DNA, the CDR3 is TGCAGTGCTAGTGGCGAGTGGGGAAAGACCCAGTACTTC. Protein: CSASGEWGKTQYF.

This clonotype has at least ten counts. This chain links TRBV5-1 with TRBJ2-7; 10 positions agree with TRBD2. The germline V gene encodes CDR1 SGHRS and CDR2 YFSETQ. This CDR3 spans 13 amino acids. Unmatched junction bases numbered 0, after V lost 0 bases and J lost 6 bases. The CDR3 DNA reads as TGCGCCAGCAGCTTGGAGCGGGAGGGCGAGCAGTACTTC. Protein: CASSLEREGEQYF.

This clonotype was seen many times. This chain uses TRBV4-1 with TRBJ2-2; 8 bases fit TRBD2. CDR3 length equals 19 residues. The germline V gene encodes CDR1 MGHRA and CDR2 YSYEKL. J lost 7 bases, V lost 0 bases, and 16 bases had no gene match. Here the CDR3 reads CASSQDRNWGAGAVGELFF. CDR3 in DNA: TGCGCCAGCAGCCAAGATAGGAATTGGGGAGCGGGAGCGGTCGGGGAGCTGTTTTTT.

This clonotype was seen ten or more times. This chain connects TRBV11-2 to TRBJ2-1; D may be TRBD2 (5 bases). This CDR3 is 14 amino acids long. V shed 1 base and J shed 4 bases, with 8 bases lying between them. Germline V gene lookup returns CDR1 SGHAT and CDR2 FQNNGV. The CDR3 region has the DNA TGTGCCAGCAGCTTAGGGACTTTTTACAATGAGCAGTTCTTC. Amino acid sequence: CASSLGTFYNEQFF. The complete variable domain, with remaining parts taken from reference TRBV11-2 and TRBJ2-1, reads EAGVAQSPRYKIIEKRQSVAFWCNPISGHATLYWYQQILGQGPKLLIQFQNNGVVDDSQLPKDRFSAERLKGVDSTLKIQPAKLEDSAVYLCASSLGTFYNEQFFGPGTRLTVL.

This clonotype has a count of ten or more. The chain joins TRBV5-5 to TRBJ1-4, with no clear D. V was clipped by 0 bases and J by 5 bases, with 5 bases between them. In germline, CDR1 is SGHKS, CDR2 YYEKEE (reference sequence). The CDR3 runs to 13 residues. CDR3 protein: CASSLGSNEKLFF. The CDR3, as DNA: TGTGCCAGCAGCTTGGGGAGCAATGAAAAACTGTTTTTT. The full variable domain, rest sourced from reference TRBV5-5 and TRBJ1-4, is DAGVTQSPTHLIKTRGQQVTLRCSPISGHKSVSWYQQVLGQGPQFIFQYYEKEERGRGNFPDRFSARQFPNYSSELNVNALLLGDSALYLCASSLGSNEKLFFGSGTQLSVL.

This clonotype was seen repeatedly, ten times or more. The chain has TRBV3-1 and TRBJ2-5; TRBD2 matches 9 bases. The CDR3 sequence is 14 residues long. Germline loops: CDR1 LGHDT, CDR2 YNNKEL (reference sequence). J gave up 5 bases and V 5 bases, and 6 bases lay outside the gene matches. CDR3 in DNA: TGTGCCAGCAGCTATAGCGGGAGTCGGGAGACCCAGTACTTC. Its protein is CASSYSGSRETQYF.

This clonotype was counted many times. V is TRBV6-2 or TRBV6-3 and J is TRBJ2-1; maybe TRBD1 (6 bases). CDR1 is MNHEY and CDR2 is SVGEGT in the germline V gene. The ends were cut back, 2 bases at V and 6 bases at J, with 14 bases in the middle. The CDR3 consists of 15 residues. CDR3: CASSYKGKGVNEQFF. The CDR3 DNA reads TGTGCCAGCAGTTACAAGGGGAAGGGGGTCAATGAGCAGTTCTTC.

Ten or more counts support this clonotype. CDR3 protein: CASSPEPLADTQYF. DNA of the CDR3: TGCGCCAGCAGTCCTGAACCTCTAGCAGATACGCAGTATTTT. The chain has TRBV4-3 and TRBJ2-3; D is ambiguous. The CDR3 is made up of 14 amino acids. CDR1 LGHNA and CDR2 YSLEER come from the germline V gene. V was shortened by 6 bases and J by 4 bases, with 14 bases between the two germline ends.

This clonotype has ten or more counts. The gene calls are TRBV3-1 and TRBJ2-3; D remains unclear. This CDR3 is 12 amino acids long. With 6 bases removed from V and 6 bases from J, the gap between germline ends came to 10 bases. Germline CDR1 and CDR2: LGHDT and YNNKEL (reference sequence). CDR3 loop: CASSPTGDTQYF. The CDR3 nucleotides are TGTGCCAGCAGTCCGACGGGTGATACGCAGTATTTT.